This T cell receptor (beta chain) is from a study of T cell responses to AZD1222 COVID-19 vaccine. Germline V gives CDR1 LNHDA, CDR2 SQIVND (reference sequence). This CDR3 is 15 amino acids long. V lost 7 bases to trimming and J lost 4 bases; unmatched junction nucleotides: 10. Method: immunoSEQ multiplex PCR; TCRdb's copy keeps in-frame clones and lacks some. The sample has roughly 110,000 clones; about 85% are singletons. The J gene is TRBJ1-3, the V gene TRBV19, with TRBD1 matching 7 bases. The source material was peripheral blood, sampled 28 days after the second AZD1222 dose. The TCR was taken from an adult who received the AZD1222 COVID-19 vaccine. CDR3 protein: CASILGGTDGNTIYF. DNA of the CDR3: TGTGCCAGTATCCTGGGAGGGACAGACGGAAACACCATATATTTT.